This T cell receptor (beta chain) was profiled in a study of T-cell reconstitution after alpha-beta-depleted transplantation in children. Study-wide results and caveats: Expanded clones from the graft, numbering several hundred, reportedly supplied alpha-beta T cells about two months after transplant.

The CDR3 extends over 13 amino acids. Germline V gives CDR1 SGHAT, CDR2 FQNNGV. V was pared by 5 bases and J by 2 bases, with 7 bases between. In regard to this clonotype: What it recognizes is unknown.

TCRbeta library preparation incorporated unique molecular identifiers. TCRdb redid the calling of the PCR reads with MiXCR, one entry per CDR3 protein. The data show more than 200,000 distinct CDR3 sequences, about 15% seen once. This sequence originates from a male patient aged 2 to 10 who had a stem cell transplant for acute lymphoblastic leukemia, so the T cells may come from the graft donor. The sample was PBMCs, mostly from graft donor cells, taken 360 days after TCRalphabeta/CD19-depleted stem cell transplant. The gene calls are TRBV11-2 and TRBJ2-1; D ambiguous. The CDR3 loop is CASSHLAYNEQFF. CDR3 coding DNA: TGTGCCAGCAGCCACTTAGCCTACAATGAGCAGTTCTTC.